This T cell receptor beta chain was found in a study of response to subunit inactivated influenza vaccine. V shed 9 bases, J shed 5 bases, and the junction held 6 bases outside the gene matches. The CDR3 loop spans 13 amino acids. Germline assignment: CDR1 MNHNY and CDR2 SVGAGI (reference sequence). TCRdb ran MiXCR on the RT-PCR reads and lists one entry per CDR3 protein. The sample gives more than 700,000 distinct CDR3 sequences, 21% of which show up once; roughly 10% is in the top ten. Only a few counts were recorded for this clonotype. This TCR was sampled from a man aged 50-59 years who received an inactivated influenza vaccine. The sequencing used PBMCs from blood, collected around 5 days after vaccination. V gene TRBV6-6 combines with J gene TRBJ2-4; 8 nucleotides align to TRBD2. CDR3 residues: CASHTSGQNIQYF. The CDR3 region has the DNA TGTGCCAGTCATACTAGCGGACAAAACATTCAGTACTTC.